This TCR beta chain came from a study of T cells after yellow fever vaccination. General observations from the study: Few clonotypes appeared in both CD4 and CD8 compartments. The booster saw the reappearance of most primary-vaccination clones (roughly 97% CD4, around 88% CD8).

The 5'RACE template-switching step produced TCR cDNA and added a universal primer site and UMIs. Each CDR3 protein is one row after TCRdb ran MiXCR on the 5' RACE reads. Seen here are around 550,000 distinct CDR3 sequences, about a fifth observed once, and the top ten hold approximately 14%. Notes on this clonotype: The antigen is not known.

Per germline, CDR1 DFQATT and CDR2 SNEGSKA (reference sequence). The CDR3 contains 13 residues. V lost 6 bases, J lost 5 bases, and 6 bases stayed unmatched. The specimen comprised PBMCs, sampled 15 days after the yellow fever booster vaccination. The source of this sequence is a man aged 25 to 40 who received the YFV17D yellow fever vaccine. This chain connects TRBV20-1 to TRBJ2-1, with 8 bases identical to TRBD2. CDR3 in amino acids: CSARLAPNNEQFF. The DNA for the CDR3 is TGCAGTGCACGACTAGCGCCCAACAATGAGCAGTTCTTC.